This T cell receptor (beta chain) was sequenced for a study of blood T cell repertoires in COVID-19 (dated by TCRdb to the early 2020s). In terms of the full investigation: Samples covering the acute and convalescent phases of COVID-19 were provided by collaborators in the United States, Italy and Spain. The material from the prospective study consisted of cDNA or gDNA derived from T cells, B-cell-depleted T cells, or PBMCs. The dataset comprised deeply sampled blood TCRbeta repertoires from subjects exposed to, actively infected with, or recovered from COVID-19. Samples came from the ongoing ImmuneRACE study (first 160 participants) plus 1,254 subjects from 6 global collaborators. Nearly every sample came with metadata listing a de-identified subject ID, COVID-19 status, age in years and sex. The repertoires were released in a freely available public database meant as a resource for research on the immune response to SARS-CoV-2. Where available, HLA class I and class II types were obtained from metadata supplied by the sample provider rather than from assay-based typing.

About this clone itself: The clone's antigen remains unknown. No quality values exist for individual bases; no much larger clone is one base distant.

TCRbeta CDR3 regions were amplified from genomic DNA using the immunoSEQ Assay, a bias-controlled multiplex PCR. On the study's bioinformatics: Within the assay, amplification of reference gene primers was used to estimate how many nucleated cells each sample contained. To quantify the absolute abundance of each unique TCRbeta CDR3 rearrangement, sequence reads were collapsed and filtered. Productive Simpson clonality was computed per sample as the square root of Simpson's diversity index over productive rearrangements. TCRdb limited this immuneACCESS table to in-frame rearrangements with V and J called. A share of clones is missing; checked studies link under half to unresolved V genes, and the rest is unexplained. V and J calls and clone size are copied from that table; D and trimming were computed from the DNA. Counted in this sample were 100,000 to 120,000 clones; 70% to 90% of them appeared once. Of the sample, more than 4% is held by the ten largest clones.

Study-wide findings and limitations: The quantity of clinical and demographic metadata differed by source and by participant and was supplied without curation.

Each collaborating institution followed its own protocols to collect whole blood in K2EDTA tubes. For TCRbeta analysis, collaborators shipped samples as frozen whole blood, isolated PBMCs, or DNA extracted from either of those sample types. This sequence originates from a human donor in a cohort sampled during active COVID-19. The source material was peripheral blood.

The CDR3 reads as follows: CASSSGQGRSYTF. The DNA is TGTGCCAGCAGTTCCGGACAGGGAAGAAGCTACACCTTC. The chain is encoded by TRBV6-5 joined to TRBJ1-2, and 8 junction bases match TRBD1. Including cysteine and phenylalanine, the CDR3 has 13 amino acids. The entry retains the CDR3 DNA only, 39 bases that are in frame from base 1. V and J are trimmed by 4 bases and 9 bases, and the gene matches miss 7 bases of the junction. CDR1 and CDR2, looked up from the germline V gene, are MNHEY and SVGAGI.